The entry below describes one T cell receptor (beta chain). The antigen remains undetermined. The sample comes from a study of beta chain features in type 1 diabetes. Study-wide results and limits: For type 1 diabetes patients, VDJ junctions showed fewer insertions and more deletions. Shortening that was moderate but significant affected the TCRB CDR3s of Type 1 diabetes patients in all four CD4+ subsets. Whatever favoring of shorter templates PCR might show would apply equally to patients and controls.

This CDR3 is built from 14 residues. Germline V gene sequence: CDR1 SEHNR, CDR2 FQNEAQ (reference sequence). V lost 5 bases to trimming and J lost 7 bases, with 12 bases between them. The isolated RNA, all of it, was reverse transcribed, so expressed TCRB transcripts were what got sequenced. Method: immunoSEQ multiplex PCR; TCRdb's copy keeps in-frame clones and lacks some. Of nearly 350,000 clones listed, around 9.3% are singletons. Blood was drawn once from each donor into heparinised tubes. The draws averaged about 120 mL. Sample: central memory CD4+ T cells from blood. The sequence was obtained from a man aged 25-45 years with type 1 diabetes. V is TRBV7-9 and J is TRBJ1-6, with D hard to call. CDR3 in DNA: TGTGCCAGCAGCCCCCACAGTTCCAATTCACCCCTCCACTTT. Its protein product is CASSPHSSNSPLHF. The full variable domain, rest sourced from reference TRBV7-9 and TRBJ1-6, is DTGVSQNPRHKITKRGQNVTFRCDPISEHNRLYWYRQTLGQGPEFLTYFQNEAQLEKSRLLSDRFSAERPKGSFSTLEIQRTEQGDSAMYLCASSPHSSNSPLHFGNGTRLTVT.